The entry below gives a single T cell receptor (beta chain) sequence along with its context. TCRdb keeps only in-frame clones here, not all; method: immunoSEQ multiplex PCR. The sample carries some 130,000 clones, 75% to 90% recorded once. This record comes from a study of cytomegalovirus exposure and HLA in healthy donors. The germline V and J ends were trimmed by 5 bases and 1 base, with 17 bases remaining between them. Germline-derived CDR1 and CDR2 are SNHLY and FYNNEI. This CDR3 contains 16 residues. The sequenced sample was PBMCs. This TCR was recovered from a woman between 18 and 29 years old in good health and CMV-seronegative. The gene calls are TRBV2 and TRBJ1-1, with a weak D call TRBD1 (6 bases). CDR3 residues: CASSRRRDRQNTEAFF. CDR3 bases: TGTGCCAGCAGTAGGCGTCGAGACAGGCAGAACACTGAAGCTTTCTTT. Full variable domain (remainder filled in from reference TRBV2 and TRBJ1-1): EPEVTQTPSHQVTQMGQEVILRCVPISNHLYFYWYRQILGQKVEFLVSFYNNEISEKSEIFDDQFSVERPDGSNFTLKIRSTKLEDSAMYFCASSRRRDRQNTEAFFGQGTRLTVV.